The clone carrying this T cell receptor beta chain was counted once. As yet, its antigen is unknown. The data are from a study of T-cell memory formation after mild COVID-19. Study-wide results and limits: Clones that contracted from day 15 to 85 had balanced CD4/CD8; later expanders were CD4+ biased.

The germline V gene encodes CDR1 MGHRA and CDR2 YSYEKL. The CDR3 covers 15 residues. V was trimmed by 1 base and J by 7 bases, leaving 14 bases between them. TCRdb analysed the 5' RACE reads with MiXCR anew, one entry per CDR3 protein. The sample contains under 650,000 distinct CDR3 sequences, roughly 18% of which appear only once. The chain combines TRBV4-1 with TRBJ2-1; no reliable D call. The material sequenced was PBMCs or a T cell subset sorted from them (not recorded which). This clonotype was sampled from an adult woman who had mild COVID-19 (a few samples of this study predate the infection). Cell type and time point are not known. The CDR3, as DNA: TGCGCCAGCAGCCAAGGGCTCCTCGGTACGAATGAGCAGTTCTTC. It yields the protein CASSQGLLGTNEQFF.